These 9 T cell receptor beta chains were sequenced from one sample in a study of CD8 T cells in ankylosing spondylitis. One entry per CDR3 protein, called by TCRdb with MiXCR from the 5' RACE reads. The top ten clones hold over 50% of a sample with about 89,000 distinct CDR3 sequences, more than 25% of them seen once. Sample: blood, either unsorted or a sorted T cell fraction (not recorded which). The receptor set was obtained from a male donor with ankylosing spondylitis or in good health (not recorded which).

This clonotype has more than one count but fewer than ten. V gene TRBV12-3 or TRBV12-4 combines with J gene TRBJ2-1; 10 bases are a match to TRBD2. This CDR3 spans 15 amino acids. Trimming at V came to 6 bases and at J to 9 bases, leaving 11 bases not matched to a gene. The chain's CDR3 is CASSPLAGVVGEQFF. CDR3 sequence (DNA): TGTGCCAGCAGCCCTCTAGCGGGAGTGGTTGGTGAGCAGTTCTTC.

J is TRBJ2-3 and V is TRBV5-6, with D unclear. CDR3 length: 11 amino acids. Germline CDR1 reads SGHDT; CDR2 reads YYEEEE. V dropped 2 bases and J dropped 8 bases, with 6 bases sitting between them. CDR3 nucleotide sequence: TGTGCCAGCAGCTTCGCAAGTACGCAGTATTTT. Translated, it gives CASSFASTQYF.

V and J are TRBV5-4 and TRBJ2-1; 8 nucleotides align to TRBD2. Germline loops: CDR1 SGHNT, CDR2 YYREEE (reference sequence). The ends lost 1 base at V and 5 bases at J; junction bases unmatched: 5. This CDR3 is 15 amino acids long. The CDR3 region has the DNA TGTGCCAGCAGCTTGTCCGGGACTAGTGACAATGAGCAGTTCTTC. This encodes CASSLSGTSDNEQFF.

This clonotype was detected only a few times. The gene calls are TRBV7-9 and TRBJ2-1; tentative D call: TRBD2 (5 bases). The CDR3 loop spans 13 amino acids. From germline, CDR1 is SEHNR and CDR2 FQNEAQ (reference sequence). Between the trimmed V and J ends, which lost 5 bases and 3 bases, there was a span of 8 bases. CDR3 in DNA: TGTGCCAGCAGCGATCGGGGCTACAATGAGCAGTTCTTC. Amino acids: CASSDRGYNEQFF.

This chain joins TRBV7-8 and TRBJ2-5; TRBD2 matches 14 bases. CDR3 length equals 15 residues. Losses at the gene ends were 4 bases for V and 9 bases for J; bases not matched to a gene: 7. Germline V CDR1 and CDR2: SGHVS, FQNEAQ. CDR3 loop: CASSSFWTSGGSQYF. The CDR3 DNA reads as TGTGCCAGCAGCTCCTTCTGGACTAGCGGGGGGTCCCAGTACTTC.

The V and J genes are TRBV6-2 or TRBV6-3 and TRBJ1-1; D might be TRBD1 (5 bases). This CDR3 comprises 15 residues. The V end lost 2 bases, the J end lost 4 bases, and 14 bases lay between the germline ends. Germline lookup yields CDR1 MNHEY and CDR2 SVGEGT. The CDR3 sequence is CASSYGAGESTEAFF. CDR3 DNA sequence: TGTGCCAGCAGTTACGGGGCGGGAGAGTCCACTGAAGCTTTCTTT.

The V and J genes are TRBV12-3 or TRBV12-4 and TRBJ2-1; 11 bases line up with TRBD2. Germline trimming cut 7 bases from V and 8 bases from J; bases unmatched to any gene: 10. This CDR3 has 15 amino acids. DNA of the CDR3: TGTGCCAGCACAAGTCAGACTAGCGGGACCGATGAGCAGTTCTTC. Its translation is CASTSQTSGTDEQFF.

The rearrangement links TRBV20-1 to TRBJ2-5, with D possibly matching TRBD2 (6 bases). V lost 3 bases, J lost 3 bases, and 11 bases lay in between. The length of the CDR3 is 13 residues. From germline, CDR1 is DFQATT and CDR2 SNEGSKA (reference sequence). This chain's CDR3 is CSASRGLEETQYF. The CDR3 DNA reads as TGCAGTGCTAGTAGGGGACTGGAAGAGACCCAGTACTTC.

This rearrangement joins TRBV5-5 to TRBJ2-7, with D perhaps TRBD2 (6 bases). The CDR3 spans 14 residues. With 0 bases removed from V and 3 bases from J, the gap between germline ends came to 10 bases. From germline, CDR1 is SGHKS and CDR2 YYEKEE (reference sequence). CDR3 sequence reads: CASSLEQGLYEQYV. In DNA, the CDR3 is TGTGCCAGCAGCTTGGAGCAGGGACTCTACGAGCAGTACGTC.